The 22 T cell receptor beta chains listed next were all sequenced from one sample in a study of CD8 T cells in Susac syndrome. Reverse transcription used roughly 0.45 to 1 ug RNA and random hexamers. TCRdb independently ran MiXCR on the immunoSEQ multiplex PCR reads; one entry per CDR3 protein. The sample lists over 95,000 distinct CDR3 sequences, around 90% seen once, with 0.14% in the top ten. The sequencing sample was made of CD4+ T cells from PBMCs. These receptor sequences come from a human donor in good health.

The gene calls are TRBV2 and TRBJ2-3; 10 bases align to TRBD1. Germline V gene lookup returns CDR1 SNHLY and CDR2 FYNNEI. Trimming took 5 bases from V and 3 from J; bases not matched to a gene: 8. CDR3 length: 16 amino acids. The CDR3 loop reads CASSRTGGIKTDTQYF. The CDR3 nucleotides are TGTGCCAGCAGTCGGACAGGGGGGATAAAAACAGATACGCAGTATTTT.

The chain couples TRBV5-1 to TRBJ1-2; TRBD1 is a possible D gene (5 bases). The CDR3 length is 16 residues. Trimming took 7 bases from V and 4 from J, leaving 23 bases between them. Per germline, CDR1 SGHRS and CDR2 YFSETQ. The CDR3 DNA reads TGCGCCAGCGATCGCAAGACAGACCGATATTTCTATGGCTACACCTTC. Amino acids: CASDRKTDRYFYGYTF.

The V call is TRBV20-1, the J call TRBJ2-2; D is tentatively TRBD1 or TRBD2 (5 bases each). Germline V gives CDR1 DFQATT, CDR2 SNEGSKA (reference sequence). Trimming cost V 5 bases and J 7 bases, with 11 bases left between them. The CDR3 consists of 12 residues. The CDR3 spells CSAGGGSGELFF. The CDR3 nucleotides are TGCAGTGCTGGGGGTGGAAGCGGGGAGCTGTTTTTT.

This clonotype appeared once. The chain employs TRBV24-1 and TRBJ2-1, with 7 bases identical to TRBD1. J gave up 0 bases and V 2 bases, and 3 bases lay outside the gene matches. Germline V CDR1 and CDR2: KGHDR, SFDVKD. The CDR3 is 16 amino acids. CDR3: CATSDSDRSSYNEQFF. CDR3 sequence (DNA): TGTGCCACCAGTGATTCGGACAGGAGCTCCTACAATGAGCAGTTCTTC.

The chain is built from TRBV4-1 and TRBJ2-3; TRBD2 matches at 8 bases. The germline gives CDR1 MGHRA, CDR2 YSYEKL. The trim removed 2 bases at V and 4 bases at J, leaving 5 bases unmatched. The CDR3 contains 15 residues. The DNA of the CDR3 is TGCGCCAGCAGCCAACGTAGCGGGGACGCAGATACGCAGTATTTT. Its translation: CASSQRSGDADTQYF.

The rearrangement joins TRBV5-1 to TRBJ2-5; D possibly corresponds to TRBD2 (6 bases). The CDR3 sequence is 12 residues long. V was cut by 5 bases and J by 4 bases, with 9 bases left in between. CDR1 is SGHRS, CDR2 YFSETQ, per germline. The CDR3 DNA follows: TGCGCCAGCAGTTCCGGGAGAGAGACCCAGTACTTC. Amino acids: CASSSGRETQYF. Drawing the rest from reference TRBV5-1 and TRBJ2-5, the complete variable domain is KAGVTQTPRYLIKTRGQQVTLSCSPISGHRSVSWYQQTPGQGLQFLFEYFSETQRNKGNFPGRFSGRQFSNSRSEMNVSTLELGDSALYLCASSSGRETQYFGPGTRLLVL.

The chain is built from TRBV5-1 and TRBJ2-1; weak D call: TRBD2 (6 bases). The CDR3 contains 17 residues. Trimming shortened V by 4 bases and J by 1 base, and 18 bases separated the two germline ends. The germline CDR1 and CDR2 sequences are SGHRS and YFSETQ. This CDR3 is CASSRGRGSGSYNEQFF. The CDR3 coding sequence is TGCGCCAGCAGCCGCGGACGCGGTAGCGGTTCCTACAATGAGCAGTTCTTC. The full variable domain, in which reference TRBV5-1 and TRBJ2-1 provide the parts outside the CDR3, is KAGVTQTPRYLIKTRGQQVTLSCSPISGHRSVSWYQQTPGQGLQFLFEYFSETQRNKGNFPGRFSGRQFSNSRSEMNVSTLELGDSALYLCASSRGRGSGSYNEQFFGPGTRLTVL.

The V call is TRBV11-2, the J call TRBJ1-5, with a possible D match to TRBD1 (6 bases). Germline-derived CDR1 and CDR2 are SGHAT and FQNNGV. Trimming cost V 5 bases and J 6 bases, with 14 bases left between them. CDR3 size: 14 residues. The CDR3 sequence is CASSSGGASQPQHF. The DNA of the CDR3 is TGTGCCAGCAGCAGTGGGGGGGCTAGTCAGCCCCAGCATTTT.

The genes are TRBV7-9 and TRBJ1-5; D is unresolved. Germline V lookup: CDR1 SEHNR, CDR2 FQNEAQ (reference sequence). V was clipped by 0 bases and J by 9 bases, with 6 bases between them. The CDR3 extends over 12 amino acids. This CDR3 is CASSLASRPQHF. The CDR3 region has the DNA TGTGCCAGCAGCTTAGCGTCCCGGCCCCAGCATTTT.

This rearrangement joins TRBV7-9 to TRBJ2-7; no reliable D call. From germline, CDR1 is SEHNR and CDR2 FQNEAQ (reference sequence). The CDR3 is 13 residues long. Trimming cost V 1 base and J 6 bases, with 10 bases left between them. This chain's CDR3 is CASSLGLGSEQYF. CDR3 bases: TGTGCCAGCAGCTTAGGGCTGGGTAGCGAGCAGTACTTC.

The J gene is TRBJ2-1, the V gene TRBV30, with unresolved D. Germline V gene sequence: CDR1 GTSNPN, CDR2 SVGIG (reference sequence). Deletions cut 2 bases from V and 6 bases from J, with 14 bases between. CDR3 size: 14 residues. The CDR3 reads CAWSPRKKSNEQFF. CDR3 nucleotides: TGTGCCTGGAGTCCGCGGAAAAAAAGCAATGAGCAGTTCTTC. The entire variable domain, with the rest obtained from reference TRBV30 and TRBJ2-1, is as follows: SQTIHQWPATLVQPVGSPLSLECTVEGTSNPNLYWYRQAAGRGLQLLFYSVGIGQISSEVPQNLSASRPQDRQFILSSKKLLLSDSGFYLCAWSPRKKSNEQFFGPGTRLTVL.

The chain is built from TRBV18 and TRBJ1-4, with D possibly TRBD1 on 5 matching bases. Germline CDR1 is KGHSH and CDR2 is LQKENI. The CDR3 is 17 residues long. V was trimmed by 3 bases and J by 2 bases, leaving 16 bases between them. The CDR3 here is CASSPSYSGATNEKLFF. The DNA of the CDR3 is TGTGCCAGCTCACCTTCGTACAGTGGGGCGACTAATGAAAAACTGTTTTTT.

This chain connects TRBV5-4 to TRBJ1-2; 10 nucleotides align to TRBD1. Germline trimming cut 4 bases from V and 0 bases from J; bases unmatched to any gene: 6. This CDR3 has 16 residues. Germline assignment: CDR1 SGHNT and CDR2 YYREEE (reference sequence). CDR3 nucleotides: TGTGCCAGCAGCCCGACAGGGGGCTCAGCTAACTATGGCTACACCTTC. This encodes CASSPTGGSANYGYTF.

The CDR3 region is CASSLASRLNQPQHF. CDR3 sequence (DNA): TGTGCCAGCAGCTTAGCGAGCCGGCTGAATCAGCCCCAGCATTTT. The V call is TRBV7-2, the J call TRBJ1-5; D gene unclear. Trimming removed 0 bases from V and 4 bases from J, with 10 bases in between. This CDR3 contains 15 residues. Germline CDR1 reads SGHTA; CDR2 reads FQGNSA.

This chain links TRBV19 with TRBJ1-1; 7 positions match TRBD1. Germline CDR1 and CDR2: LNHDA and SQIVND (reference sequence). This CDR3 has 16 residues. J lost 3 bases, V lost 4 bases, and 11 bases had no gene match. CDR3 region: CASSTPGQRRDTEAFF. For the CDR3, the DNA is TGTGCCAGTAGTACGCCGGGACAGCGGAGGGACACTGAAGCTTTCTTT. The whole variable domain, remainder taken from reference TRBV19 and TRBJ1-1, is DGGITQSPKYLFRKEGQNVTLSCEQNLNHDAMYWYRQDPGQGLRLIYYSQIVNDFQKGDIAEGYSVSREKKESFPLTVTSAQKNPTAFYLCASSTPGQRRDTEAFFGQGTRLTVV.

The chain employs TRBV5-1 and TRBJ2-1; D is unclear. Germline CDR1 is SGHRS and CDR2 is YFSETQ. The V and J ends lost 0 bases and 8 bases respectively, with 15 bases between them. This CDR3 region has 15 residues. CDR3 sequence: CASSLGWAATDEQFF. The DNA for the CDR3 is TGCGCCAGCAGCTTGGGGTGGGCCGCCACGGATGAGCAGTTCTTC. Together with reference TRBV5-1 and TRBJ2-1, the CDR3 gives the full variable domain: KAGVTQTPRYLIKTRGQQVTLSCSPISGHRSVSWYQQTPGQGLQFLFEYFSETQRNKGNFPGRFSGRQFSNSRSEMNVSTLELGDSALYLCASSLGWAATDEQFFGPGTRLTVL.

The CDR3, as DNA: TGTGCCATCAGTGAGTCGAATAGCGGGACTAACTATGGCTACACCTTC. Amino acids: CAISESNSGTNYGYTF. The rearrangement joins TRBV10-3 to TRBJ1-2; D remains unclear. Germline V gives CDR1 ENHRY, CDR2 SYGVKD. V was cut by 0 bases and J by 0 bases, with 11 bases left in between. The CDR3 contains 16 residues.

The rearrangement uses TRBV6-2 or TRBV6-3 and TRBJ1-5; D gene ambiguous. Trimming cost V 10 bases and J 3 bases, with 10 bases left between them. There are 12 residues in the CDR3. Germline CDR1 MNHEY, CDR2 SVGEGT. CDR3 DNA sequence: TGTGCCATTTCAGAGTACAATCAGCCCCAGCATTTT. The encoded protein is CAISEYNQPQHF.

The chain carries TRBV7-9 and TRBJ1-5, with 9 bases lining up with TRBD1. The junction had 7 bases not matched to a gene; V was cut back by 4 bases and J by 6 bases. Per the germline V gene, CDR1 is SEHNR and CDR2 is FQNEAQ (reference sequence). The CDR3 is 15 residues long. For the CDR3, the DNA is TGTGCCAGCAGCTGGGGGACAGGGCCTCGTCAGCCCCAGCATTTT. Amino acid sequence: CASSWGTGPRQPQHF.

This chain links TRBV7-9 with TRBJ1-2; D uncertain. The germline V gene has CDR1 SEHNR and CDR2 FQNEAQ (reference sequence). This CDR3 comprises 13 residues. Trimming shortened V by 8 bases and J by 5 bases, and 15 bases separated the two germline ends. The CDR3 here is CASAIADRYGYTF. The CDR3 DNA follows: TGTGCCAGCGCCATTGCCGACCGTTATGGCTACACCTTC. Combining the CDR3 with reference TRBV7-9 and TRBJ1-2 gives the whole variable domain DTGVSQNPRHKITKRGQNVTFRCDPISEHNRLYWYRQTLGQGPEFLTYFQNEAQLEKSRLLSDRFSAERPKGSFSTLEIQRTEQGDSAMYLCASAIADRYGYTFGSGTRLTVV.

The rearrangement uses TRBV7-2 and TRBJ2-4; unclear D gene. Trimming left V 3 bases short and J 1 base short, with 7 bases between. This CDR3 comprises 14 residues. In germline, CDR1 is SGHTA, CDR2 FQGNSA. The CDR3 loop reads CASSLSSAKNIQYF. The CDR3 bases are TGTGCCAGCAGCTTGAGCTCTGCCAAAAACATTCAGTACTTC.

The V and J genes are TRBV20-1 and TRBJ2-4; D assignment may be TRBD1 or TRBD2 (5 bases each). The CDR3 is 17 amino acids. V lost 7 bases, J lost 0 bases, and 22 bases lay in between. Germline loops: CDR1 DFQATT, CDR2 SNEGSKA (reference sequence). The CDR3 nucleotides read TGCAGTGTTATGGTCTCGGGGCAGAAACTAGCCAAAAACATTCAGTACTTC. Amino acids: CSVMVSGQKLAKNIQYF.